These 7 T cell receptor beta chains originate from one sample sequenced in a study of T cells in Graves' hyperthyroidism and ophthalmopathy (dated by TCRdb to the late 2010s). Library generation was performed with multiplex PCR. Instrument used: Illumina HiSeq 2000. The TCR beta CDR3 regions were amplified from the RNA transcripts. A first-round RT-PCR of the TCR CDR3 used the HTBI primer set with the Qiagen OneStep RT-PCR kit. Clones were called with MiXCR by TCRdb after fastp trimmed the public reads at Q25, and only in-frame beta chains were retained. Here each entry gathers all rows of one CDR3 protein and keeps the most common genes and DNA. The sample table contains roughly 700,000 distinct CDR3 sequences; only one count was recorded for approximately 40% of them. The top ten constitute around 30% of the sample. The sample consisted of blood. The receptors were gathered from a woman in her thirties or forties with Graves' hyperthyroidism.

The CDR3 DNA reads TGCAGTGCTAGCGACCAGGGGCACGGAGGAAACACCATATATTTT. Protein sequence: CSASDQGHGGNTIYF. The rearrangement joins TRBV20-1 to TRBJ1-3, with a possible D match to TRBD1 (6 bases). This CDR3 is built from 15 residues. Germline CDR1 DFQATT, CDR2 SNEGSKA (reference sequence). V shed 3 bases and J shed 4 bases, with 16 bases lying between them.

This clonotype has only a few counts. In nucleotides, the CDR3 is TGTGCCAGCAGCTTAGGGGGGGGGGGTGGCGAAGCTTTCTTT. It is translated as CASSLGGGGGEAFF. The chain uses TRBV7-2 and TRBJ1-1; TRBD1 might be the D (5 bases). Germline assignment: CDR1 SGHTA and CDR2 FQGNSA. The CDR3 has 14 amino acids. V was clipped by 1 base and J by 8 bases, with 14 bases between them.

At least ten counts were recorded for this clonotype. The chain recombines TRBV7-9 with TRBJ1-2; D is unclear. The CDR3 totals 13 residues. The germline CDR1 and CDR2 sequences are SEHNR and FQNEAQ (reference sequence). Trimming removed 3 bases from V and 4 bases from J, with 9 bases in between. Here the CDR3 DNA reads TGTGCCAGCAGCTTCGGAACGGTCTATGGCTACACCTTC. It yields the protein CASSFGTVYGYTF.

In this sample, this clonotype turned up many times. This chain connects TRBV10-3 to TRBJ2-7, with D uncertain. The V end lost 3 bases, the J end lost 4 bases, and 7 bases lay between the germline ends. From germline, CDR1 is ENHRY and CDR2 SYGVKD. This CDR3 has 12 amino acids. CDR3 region: CAISDKGYEQYF. The CDR3 DNA reads TGTGCCATCAGTGACAAGGGTTACGAGCAGTACTTC.

This clonotype has only a few counts. The rearrangement links TRBV7-9 to TRBJ2-7, with 13 bases fitting TRBD2. V dropped 5 bases and J dropped 3; count of bases not matched to a gene: 7. This CDR3 is 16 amino acids long. Germline loops: CDR1 SEHNR, CDR2 FQNEAQ (reference sequence). CDR3 amino acids: CASSQELAGGYYEQYF. The CDR3, as DNA: TGTGCCAGCAGCCAAGAACTAGCGGGGGGGTACTACGAGCAGTACTTC.

This sequence joins TRBV2 and TRBJ1-2; TRBD1 might be the D (6 bases). This CDR3 has 13 amino acids. V lost 3 bases to trimming and J lost 8 bases, with 13 bases between them. Germline V gene data show CDR1 as SNHLY and CDR2 as FYNNEI. The CDR3 loop reads CASSDRGRSGYTF. The CDR3 region has the DNA TGTGCCAGCAGTGACAGGGGTAGATCCGGCTACACCTTC.

In this sample, this clonotype turned up a few times. The chain couples TRBV20-1 to TRBJ2-7; 7 bases are shared with TRBD2. Germline loops: CDR1 DFQATT, CDR2 SNEGSKA (reference sequence). The CDR3 is made up of 15 amino acids. J lost 0 bases, V lost 0 bases, and 5 bases had no gene match. The CDR3 reads CSARDFAGDSYEQYF. For the CDR3, the DNA is TGCAGTGCTAGAGATTTTGCGGGAGACTCCTACGAGCAGTACTTC.